This T cell receptor beta chain was captured by sequencing in a study of T cells in Graves' hyperthyroidism and ophthalmopathy. CDR3 size: 17 residues. Germline V lookup: CDR1 LGHDT, CDR2 YNNKEL (reference sequence). Trimming cost V 2 bases and J 3 bases, with 19 bases left between them. Findings and caveats of the study: Through a model of 13 V-J features, ophthalmopathy was separated from stable hyperthyroidism.

TCR beta CDR3 regions were amplified from RNA. In the first-round RT-PCR of the TCR CDR3, the HTBI primer set was used. TCRdb recomputed calls from the multiplex PCR reads with MiXCR, one row per CDR3 protein. The sample records a few hundred thousand distinct CDR3 sequences, 14% being singletons. This clonotype came up a few times. Its antigen is currently unknown. The TCR was taken from a woman aged 40 to 50 with Graves' hyperthyroidism. The source material was blood. J is TRBJ2-5 and V is TRBV3-1; no firm D call. The CDR3 here is CASSQSFEWDGEETQYF. The CDR3 bases are TGTGCCAGCAGCCAATCCTTCGAGTGGGATGGGGAAGAGACCCAGTACTTC.